The rows below give T cell receptor beta chains drawn from one sample of a study of control samples from healthy donors and cancer patients. Assay used: immunoSEQ multiplex PCR; TCRdb lists only in-frame clones, some missing. The sample holds 250,000 to 300,000 clones, roughly 80% seen once. Material: PBMCs. The receptors derive from a woman in her sixties or seventies with lung cancer. Each CDR3 is given with its conserved first and last residue. Each record gives: J gene, V gene, clone size, D gene, CDR3 protein, CDR3 DNA. A D gene is named only where the DNA matches it firmly. Size is stated for part of the rows, as once, few or many counts, or as a class when the clone is expanded.

j_gene: TRBJ1-6
v_gene: TRBV9
abundance: .
d_gene: .
CDR3aa: CASSLSFGEVNSPLHF
CDR3nt: TGTGCCAGCAGCCTATCCTTTGGGGAAGTTAATTCACCCCTCCACTTT

j_gene: TRBJ2-2
v_gene: TRBV5-1
abundance: .
d_gene: TRBD1
CDR3aa: CASTKLGQGENTGELFF
CDR3nt: TGCGCCAGCACCAAACTCGGACAGGGTGAAAACACCGGGGAGCTGTTTTTT

j_gene: TRBJ2-7
v_gene: TRBV4-2
abundance: .
d_gene: TRBD2
CDR3aa: CASSLTTGSRGRGSYEQYF
CDR3nt: TGTGCCAGCAGCCTTACGACAGGGTCCCGCGGGAGGGGGTCCTACGAGCAGTACTTC

j_gene: TRBJ2-5
v_gene: TRBV2
abundance: .
d_gene: TRBD2
CDR3aa: CATGTSGGTETQYF
CDR3nt: TGTGCCACTGGGACTAGCGGGGGAACGGAGACCCAGTACTTC

j_gene: TRBJ1-3
v_gene: TRBV6-1
abundance: once
d_gene: .
CDR3aa: CASSEETAQAGNTIYF
CDR3nt: TGTGCCAGCAGTGAAGAGACCGCCCAGGCTGGAAACACCATATATTTT

j_gene: TRBJ2-1
v_gene: TRBV7-2
abundance: .
d_gene: .
CDR3aa: CASSFAGFYNEQFF
CDR3nt: TGTGCCAGCAGCTTTGCGGGTTTTTACAATGAGCAGTTCTTC

j_gene: TRBJ1-2
v_gene: TRBV9
abundance: .
d_gene: .
CDR3aa: CASSVEEFYGYTF
CDR3nt: TGTGCCAGCAGCGTAGAGGAGTTCTATGGCTACACCTTC

j_gene: TRBJ2-7
v_gene: TRBV20-1
abundance: .
d_gene: .
CDR3aa: CVPGPAGEQYF
CDR3nt: TGCGTCCCCGGGCCGGCGGGGGAGCAGTACTTC

j_gene: TRBJ1-1
v_gene: TRBV3-1/TRBV3-2
abundance: .
d_gene: .
CDR3aa: CASSPLTGNTEAFF
CDR3nt: TGTGCCAGCAGCCCCCTGACAGGGAACACTGAAGCTTTCTTT

j_gene: TRBJ2-1
v_gene: TRBV28
abundance: few
d_gene: .
CDR3aa: CASSLWDTPNEQFF
CDR3nt: TGTGCCAGCAGTTTATGGGACACGCCCAATGAGCAGTTCTTC

j_gene: TRBJ2-5
v_gene: TRBV28
abundance: .
d_gene: TRBD2
CDR3aa: CASSWGTSGSRETQYF
CDR3nt: TGTGCCAGCAGTTGGGGGACTAGCGGGAGTCGGGAGACCCAGTACTTC

j_gene: TRBJ2-2
v_gene: TRBV27
abundance: .
d_gene: TRBD2
CDR3aa: CASSGGFANTGELFF
CDR3nt: TGTGCCAGCAGCGGGGGGTTCGCGAACACCGGGGAGCTGTTTTTT

j_gene: TRBJ2-7
v_gene: TRBV11-2
abundance: .
d_gene: TRBD1
CDR3aa: CASNWGDRGNEQYF
CDR3nt: TGTGCCAGCAACTGGGGGGACAGGGGTAACGAGCAGTACTTC

j_gene: TRBJ2-3
v_gene: TRBV29-1
abundance: .
d_gene: .
CDR3aa: CSAGVSTDTQYF
CDR3nt: TGCAGCGCGGGGGTTTCCACAGATACGCAGTATTTT

j_gene: TRBJ1-2
v_gene: TRBV2
abundance: .
d_gene: .
CDR3aa: CASSEGWLIGSYTF
CDR3nt: TGTGCCAGCAGTGAAGGTTGGCTGATTGGTAGCTACACCTTC

j_gene: TRBJ2-5
v_gene: TRBV5-1
abundance: once
d_gene: .
CDR3aa: CASSPMGRGETQYF
CDR3nt: TGCGCCAGCAGCCCCATGGGCAGGGGAGAGACCCAGTACTTC

j_gene: TRBJ2-3
v_gene: TRBV5-4
abundance: .
d_gene: .
CDR3aa: CASSFGQTSSMWSAQYF
CDR3nt: TGTGCCAGCAGCTTCGGACAGACTTCTTCGATGTGGAGTGCGCAGTATTTT

j_gene: TRBJ1-5
v_gene: TRBV2
abundance: once
d_gene: .
CDR3aa: CASSDRGRGQPQHF
CDR3nt: TGTGCCAGCAGTGACAGGGGCAGAGGTCAGCCCCAGCATTTT

j_gene: TRBJ2-5
v_gene: TRBV29-1
abundance: .
d_gene: TRBD2
CDR3aa: CSLVAGGPGETQYF
CDR3nt: TGCAGCCTTGTAGCGGGGGGGCCGGGGGAGACCCAGTACTTC

j_gene: TRBJ2-5
v_gene: TRBV24-1
abundance: .
d_gene: .
CDR3aa: CATSDPGPSQGETQYF
CDR3nt: TGTGCCACCAGTGATCCCGGGCCCTCCCAGGGGGAGACCCAGTACTTC

j_gene: TRBJ1-1
v_gene: TRBV9
abundance: .
d_gene: .
CDR3aa: CASSLRVATEAFF
CDR3nt: TGTGCCAGCAGCTTGAGAGTAGCCACTGAAGCTTTCTTT

j_gene: TRBJ1-2
v_gene: TRBV10-3
abundance: .
d_gene: TRBD1
CDR3aa: CAISEQGTSRGYTF
CDR3nt: TGTGCCATCAGTGAACAGGGGACGAGTAGAGGCTACACCTTC

j_gene: TRBJ2-2
v_gene: TRBV12-5
abundance: .
d_gene: .
CDR3aa: CASGLGSTDFAGELFF
CDR3nt: TGTGCTAGTGGTTTGGGATCCACGGACTTTGCCGGGGAGCTGTTTTTT

j_gene: TRBJ2-1
v_gene: TRBV5-4
abundance: once
d_gene: .
CDR3aa: CASSLPAVPGDEQFF
CDR3nt: TGTGCCAGCAGCTTGCCTGCGGTCCCGGGGGATGAGCAGTTCTTC

j_gene: TRBJ2-1
v_gene: TRBV5-1
abundance: .
d_gene: .
CDR3aa: CASYNEGGPHNEQFF
CDR3nt: TGCGCCAGCTACAATGAGGGGGGACCTCACAATGAGCAGTTCTTC

j_gene: TRBJ2-5
v_gene: TRBV5-1
abundance: .
d_gene: TRBD1
CDR3aa: CASSPGQGKETQYF
CDR3nt: TGCGCCAGCAGCCCGGGACAGGGTAAAGAGACCCAGTACTTC